This T cell receptor beta chain was recorded in a study of shared clonotypes between healthy human individuals (dated by TCRdb to 2018 to 2021). With regard to the full study: The cohort comprised two women and a few men aged 18 to 49 years. Leukapheresis yielded between about 0.94 and 9 billion PBMCs per donor. For each donor, CD4 naive and CD4 memory were each given three plates, CD8 naive was given two plates, and CD8 memory was given one plate. Blood TCR repertoires of about 5 healthy adults were deeply sequenced to estimate repertoire size and the extent of clonotype sharing between individuals. Different laboratories and diverse techniques were used to prepare libraries and sequence TCR repertoires, to increase sequencing depth and limit assay-specific biases. Paper-wide results and their limitations: Sampling was restricted to blood, and TCR repertoires in tissue are likely to differ from TCR repertoires in blood. Sharing across several donors was observed for around 5% of naive CD4, 3% to 3.5% of naive CD8, 2.3% of memory CD4, and about 0.38% of memory CD8 clonotypes. Even with the large sequencing depth, rarefaction of the sorted-subset datasets indicated that sequencing was incomplete. Pairwise subsampling led to the expectation that sequencing depth would affect the degree of clonotype sharing among donors. Clonotypes shared by all four sorted-subset donors showed higher generation probabilities than non-shared clonotypes. The genetic and exposure-history diversity represented was limited by the small number of donors. Larger estimated clonotype richness was generally found for naive subsets than for memory subsets.

As regards this clone: No cognate antigen has been identified for it. No clone much larger than this one lies a single base away; base qualities are absent.

Using the deep immunoSEQ assay, TCR CDR3 regions were amplified from genomic DNA by multiplex PCR. Extracted genomic DNA from each cell subset was spread evenly across all wells of several immunoSEQ 96-well plates, with each plate serving as a replicate. For sorted subsets, each replicate PCR was loaded with approximately 0.2 ug genomic DNA, equivalent to some 27,000 T cell genomes. The purified libraries were quantified using a Qubit 3.0 fluorometer, sized with a Bioanalyzer 2100, and then quantified again using the KAPA Library Quantification kit. Each immunoSEQ 96-well plate was sequenced on its own single-read 150-cycle Illumina NextSeq 550 flow cell. In the authors' own workflow: Because the immunoSEQ output held only junctional sequences and lacked quality scores, the filtering could not match the filtering applied to full-length reads. To assign V/J genes and CDR3, sequences were annotated against IMGT germline references using PyIR, a Python wrapper for IgBLAST v1.9. Reads were filtered out if the reads had weak V/J assignments (E-value above 1e-6), no CDR3, stop codons, out-of-frame junctions, or ambiguous translated residues. V3J clonotypes were defined as sequences sharing an identical inferred V gene, J gene, and CDR3 amino acid sequence. To compute the percentage overlap between repertoires, the number of shared unique clonotypes was divided by the size of the smaller repertoire. RTK rarefaction, the Chao1 estimator, and Recon v2.1 estimates of unobserved clonotypes were used to assess repertoire richness. For all TCRbeta clonotypes obtained by the gDNA method from a handful of donors, generation probabilities were computed with OLGA. The immuneACCESS repertoire file appears here via TCRdb, limited to in-frame rearrangements. These files lack a portion of the clones; in checked studies, under half of the deficit traces to unresolved V genes, and the cause of the others is not known. The DNA gave D and trimming, while V, J and clone size come from that table. Here the sample has hundreds of thousands of clones; about 95% occur a single time. Less than 0.13% of the sample lies in the top ten.

CD8 naive samples were CD45RO-negative cells positively selected for CCR7, giving a CD45RA+CCR7+ population that excluded TemRA cells. Healthy HIV-negative adults with no recently reported acute infections or vaccinations were included as donors. Only Caucasian adults living in Nashville, Tennessee, USA were represented among the donors. Blood was obtained by leukapheresis, after which PBMCs were separated by Ficoll-Histopaque density gradient centrifugation and cryopreserved in liquid nitrogen vapor phase. Analytical flow cytometry was used to check the purity and quantity of each magnetically sorted T cell population. From each sorted fraction, genomic DNA was isolated and quantified by UV absorbance on a Nanodrop 2000c. The sequencing sample was made of naive CD8+ T cells sorted from blood. The cell subset or site label, read with the paper, signifies: CD45RA+CCR7+. The receptor was isolated from a woman aged 25 to 39 in good health.

The CDR3 region: CASTWQREPPNEQFF. The DNA is as follows: TGTGCCAGCACATGGCAGCGGGAGCCTCCTAATGAGCAGTTCTTC. Recombination joined TRBV7-9 with TRBJ2-1, with 8 bases aligning to TRBD2. For CDR1 and CDR2, the germline V gene (reference sequence) lists SEHNR and FQNEAQ. V and J are trimmed by 7 bases and 7 bases, and the gene matches miss 12 bases of the junction. The CDR3, from cysteine to phenylalanine, totals 15 residues. Only the CDR3 part of the read is kept: 45 bases, read in frame from the first base.